This T cell receptor beta chain appears in the sequencing data of a study of blood T cells in healthy people across ages. Notes on the study in general: Among long-lived donors, naive CD4+ cells were more numerous and diversity higher than in aged donors.

A second PCR of about 6 to 11 cycles used a sample-barcoded 5' primer and a J-beta primer mix. TCRdb ran MiXCR on the 5' RACE reads and lists one entry per CDR3 protein. The sample holds 600,000 or so distinct CDR3 sequences; about 30% are singletons and the top ten take about 15%. This CDR3 is built from 14 residues. Germline CDR1 is LGHDT and CDR2 is YNNKEL (reference sequence). V was clipped by 1 base and J by 13 bases, with 17 bases between them. With regard to this clonotype: No antigen is known for it. A read error is possible here, since a much larger clone lies one base away.

This sequence originates from a woman of 80 years or more in good health. The sequencing sample was made of blood. This chain links TRBV3-1 with TRBJ2-4, with TRBD2 as a possible D gene (5 bases). In nucleotides, the CDR3 is TGTGCCAGCAGCCAAGGGAGGTTCTCCTACGGGCAGTACTTC. Its translation: CASSQGRFSYGQYF.